This T cell receptor (beta chain) was captured by sequencing in a study of CD8 T cells in ankylosing spondylitis. Each CDR3 protein gets one entry after TCRdb re-called the 5' RACE reads with MiXCR. The sample contains fewer than 750,000 distinct CDR3 sequences, around a fifth of which appear only once. This clonotype was observed a single time. Its antigen remains unknown. Study results and caveats: One TCR beta motif, made up of about 8 highly homologous variants, appeared characteristic of ankylosing spondylitis blood.

Per the germline V gene, CDR1 is SGHRS and CDR2 is YFSETQ. V lost 4 bases to trimming and J lost 2 bases, with 12 bases between them. The CDR3 spans 14 residues. This receptor was identified in a male donor with ankylosing spondylitis. This chain links TRBV5-1 with TRBJ2-5; possibly TRBD1 for D (5 bases). Input material: blood, either unsorted or a sorted T cell fraction (not recorded which). The CDR3 nucleotides are TGCGCCAGCAGCAGACAGTCAGAACAAGAGACCCAGTACTTC. It is translated as CASSRQSEQETQYF.